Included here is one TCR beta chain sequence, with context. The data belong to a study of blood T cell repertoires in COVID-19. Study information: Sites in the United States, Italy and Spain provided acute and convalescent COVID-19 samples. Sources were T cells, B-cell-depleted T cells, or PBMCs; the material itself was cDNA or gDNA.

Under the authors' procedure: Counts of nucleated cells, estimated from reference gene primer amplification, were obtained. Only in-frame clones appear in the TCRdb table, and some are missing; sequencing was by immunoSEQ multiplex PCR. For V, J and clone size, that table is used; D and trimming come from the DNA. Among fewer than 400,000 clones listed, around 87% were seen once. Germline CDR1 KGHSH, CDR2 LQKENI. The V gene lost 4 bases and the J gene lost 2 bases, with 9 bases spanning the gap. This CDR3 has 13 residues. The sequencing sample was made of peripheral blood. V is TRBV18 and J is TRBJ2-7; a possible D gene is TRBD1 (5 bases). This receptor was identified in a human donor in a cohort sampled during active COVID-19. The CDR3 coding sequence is TGTGCCAGCTCACAGGGGCAAACCTACGAGCAGTACTTC. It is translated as CASSQGQTYEQYF.